A single T cell receptor beta chain is shown here with its context. Its specificity is unknown. The data are from a study of T cells in Graves' hyperthyroidism and ophthalmopathy. Overall study findings and caveats: Most clonotypes that expanded in the thyroid above 0.001 also showed up in blood.

The V gene end was trimmed by 4 bases and the J gene end by 5 bases; junction bases not matched to a gene: 5. The V gene's germline CDR1 is SGHRS and CDR2 YFSETQ. This CDR3 is built from 14 residues. Amplification yielded TCR beta CDR3 regions, with RNA transcripts as the source. The HTBI primer set drove a first-round RT-PCR of the TCR CDR3. TCRdb recomputed calls from the multiplex PCR reads with MiXCR, one row per CDR3 protein. Of a few hundred thousand distinct CDR3 sequences listed, roughly 20% are singletons. Inclusion characteristics of ophthalmopathy patients comprised a Clinical Activity Score of at least 3, a NOSPECS grade of at least 4, and duration under 3 months. The study left out patients who had uncontrolled infection, other autoimmune disease, pregnancy or lactation. Diagnoses were made from clinical symptoms, serum measures (thyroxine and TRAb), thyroid ultrasound and orbital computed tomography.

The TCR originated in a woman aged 40 to 50 with Graves' ophthalmopathy. The sequencing input was blood. This sequence joins TRBV5-1 and TRBJ2-2, with 7 bases matching TRBD1. The CDR3 reads CASSPDRETGELFF. The CDR3 DNA reads TGCGCCAGCAGCCCAGACAGGGAGACCGGGGAGCTGTTTTTT.